A selection of T cell receptor beta chains follows, all from one sample in a study of T cell responses to AZD1222 COVID-19 vaccine. Clones were sequenced by immunoSEQ multiplex PCR, and TCRdb holds only the in-frame ones, with some missing. This sample has about 110,000 clones; around 90% occur once, and the top ten carry approximately 8%. Source: peripheral blood, taken 28 days after the second AZD1222 dose. These receptors were obtained from an adult who received the AZD1222 COVID-19 vaccine. CDR3s include the opening cysteine and the closing phenylalanine or tryptophan. The D gene is left open where the match is weak. Size tells how often a clone was seen (once, few, many) or the class of an expanded clone, and some rows leave it out.

clone_size: once; j_call: TRBJ1-2; v_call: TRBV7-9; d_call: -; cdr3_nt: TGTGCCAGCAGCTTCGAGGGGCCGTTGGGCTACACCTTC; cdr3_aa: CASSFEGPLGYTF
clone_size: -; j_call: TRBJ2-2; v_call: TRBV2; d_call: -; cdr3_nt: TGTGCCAGCAAATCCCCATTAGGGGGGGCGCACACCGGGGAGCTGTTTTTT; cdr3_aa: CASKSPLGGAHTGELFF
clone_size: -; j_call: TRBJ1-1; v_call: TRBV18; d_call: -; cdr3_nt: TGTGCCAGCTCACCCTTTACACAGGCGGACACTGAAGCTTTCTTT; cdr3_aa: CASSPFTQADTEAFF
clone_size: -; j_call: TRBJ1-1; v_call: TRBV7-9; d_call: -; cdr3_nt: TGTGCCAGCAGCACAGCAAGCGGAATGAACACTGAAGCTTTCTTT; cdr3_aa: CASSTASGMNTEAFF
clone_size: -; j_call: TRBJ1-6; v_call: TRBV19; d_call: TRBD1; cdr3_nt: TGTGCCAGTAGCCGACCTGGACAGGGGCCGGATTCACCCCTCCACTTT; cdr3_aa: CASSRPGQGPDSPLHF
clone_size: few; j_call: TRBJ2-7; v_call: TRBV29-1; d_call: TRBD1; cdr3_nt: TGCAGCGTCTATCCCGGGACAGGGGGCCACGAGCAGTACTTC; cdr3_aa: CSVYPGTGGHEQYF
clone_size: -; j_call: TRBJ1-2; v_call: TRBV10-2; d_call: TRBD1; cdr3_nt: TGCGCCAGCAGTCTTCCGGGACAGGGGAGTGGTGGCTACACCTTC; cdr3_aa: CASSLPGQGSGGYTF
clone_size: -; j_call: TRBJ1-4; v_call: TRBV6-2/TRBV6-3; d_call: TRBD1; cdr3_nt: TGTGCCAGCAGTAGGGGGCCGGGGGCGGCGGAGGAAAAACTGTTTTTT; cdr3_aa: CASSRGPGAAEEKLFF
clone_size: -; j_call: TRBJ1-4; v_call: TRBV4-1; d_call: -; cdr3_nt: TGCGCCAGCAGCCATTTACCTAGTGGAACTAATGAAAAACTGTTTTTT; cdr3_aa: CASSHLPSGTNEKLFF
clone_size: -; j_call: TRBJ1-5; v_call: TRBV6-5; d_call: -; cdr3_nt: TGTGCCAGCAGTTACTGGACCGGTCAGCCCCAGCATTTT; cdr3_aa: CASSYWTGQPQHF
clone_size: -; j_call: TRBJ1-2; v_call: TRBV10-3; d_call: -; cdr3_nt: TGTGCCATCAGTGAGTCTGGGGCAGGGAGAGGCTACACCTTC; cdr3_aa: CAISESGAGRGYTF
clone_size: -; j_call: TRBJ2-1; v_call: TRBV11-2; d_call: TRBD1; cdr3_nt: TGTGCCAGCAGCTTATACCGGGACAGTCCTTACAATGAGCAGTTCTTC; cdr3_aa: CASSLYRDSPYNEQFF
clone_size: -; j_call: TRBJ1-6; v_call: TRBV10-3; d_call: -; cdr3_nt: TGTGCCATCGGTGCGAGGGCGGACTCACCCCTCCACTTT; cdr3_aa: CAIGARADSPLHF
clone_size: few; j_call: TRBJ1-2; v_call: TRBV29-1; d_call: -; cdr3_nt: TGCAGCGCTGCGACAGGAGTCTATGGCTACACCTTC; cdr3_aa: CSAATGVYGYTF
clone_size: -; j_call: TRBJ2-2; v_call: TRBV3-1/TRBV3-2; d_call: TRBD2; cdr3_nt: TGTGCCAGCAAAAGCGGGGGGACTCCCGGGGGCGGGGAGCTGTTTTTT; cdr3_aa: CASKSGGTPGGGELFF
clone_size: -; j_call: TRBJ1-1; v_call: TRBV7-3; d_call: -; cdr3_nt: TGTGCCAGCAGCTTATGGGCGGGATTGGGCACTGAAGCTTTCTTT; cdr3_aa: CASSLWAGLGTEAFF
clone_size: -; j_call: TRBJ1-4; v_call: TRBV7-2; d_call: TRBD1; cdr3_nt: TGTGCCAGCAGCTTAGGCCCAGGGACAGGGTTTTATGAAAAACTGTTTTTT; cdr3_aa: CASSLGPGTGFYEKLFF
clone_size: -; j_call: TRBJ2-3; v_call: TRBV24-1; d_call: TRBD1; cdr3_nt: TGTGCCACCAGTGAGCCCGGGACAGGGCGTCAAGATACGCAGTATTTT; cdr3_aa: CATSEPGTGRQDTQYF
clone_size: -; j_call: TRBJ2-7; v_call: TRBV5-1; d_call: TRBD1; cdr3_nt: TGCGCCAGCAGCTTGGGACAGGGGAAGTACGAGCAGTACTTC; cdr3_aa: CASSLGQGKYEQYF
clone_size: once; j_call: TRBJ1-2; v_call: TRBV5-5; d_call: -; cdr3_nt: TGTGCCAGCAGCTTGTATGTGGATGGCTACACCTTC; cdr3_aa: CASSLYVDGYTF
clone_size: once; j_call: TRBJ2-6; v_call: TRBV4-1; d_call: -; cdr3_nt: TGCGCCAGCAGCCAAGTCAGGGCGGGCTCTGGGGCCAACGTCCTGACTTTC; cdr3_aa: CASSQVRAGSGANVLTF
clone_size: -; j_call: TRBJ2-1; v_call: TRBV10-3; d_call: TRBD2; cdr3_nt: TGTGCCATCAGCCCTAGCGGGGGGGCCGATGAGCAGTTCTTC; cdr3_aa: CAISPSGGADEQFF
clone_size: -; j_call: TRBJ2-5; v_call: TRBV6-2/TRBV6-3; d_call: -; cdr3_nt: TGTGCCAGCAGTTTTAGCGCGACAGCGGAGACCCAGTACTTC; cdr3_aa: CASSFSATAETQYF
clone_size: -; j_call: TRBJ2-3; v_call: TRBV6-5; d_call: -; cdr3_nt: TGTGCCAGCAGTTACGAAGGGGGGGCGTCCACAGATACGCAGTATTTT; cdr3_aa: CASSYEGGASTDTQYF
clone_size: -; j_call: TRBJ2-7; v_call: TRBV6-1; d_call: -; cdr3_nt: TGTGCCAGCAGTGAAGGGGGGCGAGGCTACGAGCAGTACTTC; cdr3_aa: CASSEGGRGYEQYF
clone_size: once; j_call: TRBJ1-1; v_call: TRBV19; d_call: TRBD1; cdr3_nt: TGTGCCAGTAGTACCTTTCGGACAGGGAGGGTAACTGAAGCTTTCTTT; cdr3_aa: CASSTFRTGRVTEAFF
clone_size: -; j_call: TRBJ2-1; v_call: TRBV25-1; d_call: TRBD2; cdr3_nt: TGTGCCAGCAGTGGAGCGGGGGGGCCAGAGGACAATGAGCAGTTCTTC; cdr3_aa: CASSGAGGPEDNEQFF
clone_size: -; j_call: TRBJ2-2; v_call: TRBV7-6; d_call: TRBD1; cdr3_nt: TGTGCCAGCAGCCAGACAGGGATAGGGAGCACCGGGGAGCTGTTTTTT; cdr3_aa: CASSQTGIGSTGELFF
clone_size: -; j_call: TRBJ1-2; v_call: TRBV7-8; d_call: TRBD1; cdr3_nt: TGTGCCAGCAGCTTAGTGATCGATGGGACAGGGAACTATGGCTACACCTTC; cdr3_aa: CASSLVIDGTGNYGYTF
clone_size: -; j_call: TRBJ2-6; v_call: TRBV7-3; d_call: -; cdr3_nt: TGTGCCAGCAGCTTAATGGGGGCTGGGGCCAACGTCCTGACTTTC; cdr3_aa: CASSLMGAGANVLTF